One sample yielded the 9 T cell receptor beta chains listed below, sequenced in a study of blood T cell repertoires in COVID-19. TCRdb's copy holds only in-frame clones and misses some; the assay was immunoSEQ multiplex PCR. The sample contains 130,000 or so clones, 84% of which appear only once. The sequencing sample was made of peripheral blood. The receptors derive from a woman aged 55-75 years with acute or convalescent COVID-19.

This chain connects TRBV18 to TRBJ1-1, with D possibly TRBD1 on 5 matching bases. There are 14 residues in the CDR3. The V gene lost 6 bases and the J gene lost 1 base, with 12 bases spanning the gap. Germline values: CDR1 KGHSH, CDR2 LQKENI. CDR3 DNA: TGTGCCAGCTCTCCAGGCAGGGCGAACACTGAAGCTTTCTTT. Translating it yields CASSPGRANTEAFF.

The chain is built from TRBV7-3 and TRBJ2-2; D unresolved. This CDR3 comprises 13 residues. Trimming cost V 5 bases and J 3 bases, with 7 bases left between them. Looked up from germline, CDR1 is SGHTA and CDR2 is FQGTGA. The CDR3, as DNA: TGTGCCAGCAGCCCACAGTACACCGGGGAGCTGTTTTTT. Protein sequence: CASSPQYTGELFF.

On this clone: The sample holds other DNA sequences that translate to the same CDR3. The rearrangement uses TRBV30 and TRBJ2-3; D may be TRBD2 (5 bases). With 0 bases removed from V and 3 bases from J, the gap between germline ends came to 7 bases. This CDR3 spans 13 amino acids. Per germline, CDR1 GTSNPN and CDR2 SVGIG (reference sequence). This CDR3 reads CAWSVTGTDTQYF. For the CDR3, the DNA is TGTGCCTGGAGTGTAACGGGGACAGATACGCAGTATTTT.

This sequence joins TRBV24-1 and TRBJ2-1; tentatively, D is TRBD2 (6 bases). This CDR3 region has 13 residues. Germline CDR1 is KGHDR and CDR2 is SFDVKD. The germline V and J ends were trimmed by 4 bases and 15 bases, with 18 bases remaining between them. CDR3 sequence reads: CATSDPPGGPAFF. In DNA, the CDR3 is TGTGCCACCAGTGACCCCCCCGGGGGTCCGGCGTTCTTC.

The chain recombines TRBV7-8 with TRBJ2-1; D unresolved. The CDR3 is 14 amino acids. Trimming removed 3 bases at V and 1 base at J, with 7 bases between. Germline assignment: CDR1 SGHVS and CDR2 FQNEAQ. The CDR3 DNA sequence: TGTGCCAGCAGCTTGTTAGTGTCCTACAATGAGCAGTTCTTC. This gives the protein CASSLLVSYNEQFF.

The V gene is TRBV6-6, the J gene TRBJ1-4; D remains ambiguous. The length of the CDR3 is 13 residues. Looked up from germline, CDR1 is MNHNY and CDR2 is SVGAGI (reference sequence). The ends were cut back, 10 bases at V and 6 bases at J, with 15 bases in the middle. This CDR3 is CATSEGEYEKLFF. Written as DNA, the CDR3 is TGTGCCACCTCGGAGGGAGAGTATGAAAAACTGTTTTTT.

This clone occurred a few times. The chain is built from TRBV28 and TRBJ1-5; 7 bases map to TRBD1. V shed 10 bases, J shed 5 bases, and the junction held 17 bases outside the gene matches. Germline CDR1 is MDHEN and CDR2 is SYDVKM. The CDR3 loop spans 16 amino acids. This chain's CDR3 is CATHYGTVVIHQPQHF. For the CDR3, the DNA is TGTGCCACCCACTACGGGACAGTCGTTATCCATCAGCCCCAGCATTTT.

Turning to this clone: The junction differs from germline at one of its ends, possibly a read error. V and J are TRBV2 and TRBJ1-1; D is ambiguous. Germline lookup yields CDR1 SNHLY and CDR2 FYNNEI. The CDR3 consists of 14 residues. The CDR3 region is CASSGGQTLGSSIF. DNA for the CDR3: TGTGCCAGCAGTGGCGGGCAAACCCTGGGTTCCTCAATCTTT.

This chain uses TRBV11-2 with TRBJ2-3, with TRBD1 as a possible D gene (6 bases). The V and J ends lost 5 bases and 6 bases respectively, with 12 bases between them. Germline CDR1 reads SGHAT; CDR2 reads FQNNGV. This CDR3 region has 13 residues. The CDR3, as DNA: TGTGCCAGCAGCGCCGACAGGTGGGATACGCAGTATTTT. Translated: CASSADRWDTQYF.